The 14 T cell receptor beta chains below come from one sample, sequenced in a study of T cell repertoires in cytomegalovirus infection. One entry per CDR3 protein, called by TCRdb with MiXCR from the reads. Among 150,000 to 200,000 distinct CDR3 sequences, 8.5% to 10% were seen once, and the ten largest hold roughly 4.8%. The sample was PBMCs. These receptors were obtained from a human donor in good health (CMV status not recorded). Some clones in this sample may be carry-over from other donors' samples.

This clonotype was seen many times. The gene calls are TRBV6-2 or TRBV6-3 and TRBJ2-7; possibly TRBD1 for D (6 bases). The V gene's germline CDR1 is MNHEY and CDR2 SVGEGT. The CDR3 contains 13 residues. Trimming removed 9 bases at V and 2 bases at J, with 14 bases between. This CDR3 reads CASFRDKPYEQYF. The CDR3 coding sequence is TGTGCCAGTTTCCGGGACAAACCCTACGAGCAGTACTTC.

This clonotype has only a few counts. The genes are TRBV4-3 and TRBJ2-1; 8 nucleotides align to TRBD2. The CDR3 extends over 15 amino acids. Germline CDR1 and CDR2: LGHNA and YSLEER. V lost 1 base to trimming and J lost 7 bases; unmatched junction nucleotides: 6. CDR3 nucleotide sequence: TGCGCCAGCAGCCAAGGTAGCGGGGACCTAAATGAGCAGTTCTTC. Protein sequence: CASSQGSGDLNEQFF.

This clonotype was recorded many times. CDR3 nucleotides: TGTGCCAGCAATGGAGGGGGCAATCCCCAGCCGCAGTACTTC. Translating it yields CASNGGGNPQPQYF. The chain couples TRBV25-1 to TRBJ2-7, with D perhaps matching TRBD1 (7 bases). Germline-derived CDR1 and CDR2 are MGHDK and SYGVNS. V dropped 7 bases and J dropped 9 bases, with 22 bases sitting between them. CDR3 length equals 14 residues.

This clonotype turned up a few times. The chain is built from TRBV5-5 and TRBJ2-1; possible D gene TRBD2, 5 bases. V shed 5 bases and J shed 6 bases, with 9 bases lying between them. The CDR3 runs 12 residues. CDR1 SGHKS and CDR2 YYEKEE come from the germline V gene (reference sequence). Written as DNA, the CDR3 is TGTGCCAGCAGGTTGACTACCAATGAGCAGTTCTTC. Its translation: CASRLTTNEQFF. Using reference TRBV5-5 and TRBJ2-1 for the parts outside the CDR3, the full variable domain is DAGVTQSPTHLIKTRGQQVTLRCSPISGHKSVSWYQQVLGQGPQFIFQYYEKEERGRGNFPDRFSARQFPNYSSELNVNALLLGDSALYLCASRLTTNEQFFGPGTRLTVL.

This clonotype was seen more than once but under ten times. The V call is TRBV20-1, the J call TRBJ1-1, with unresolved D. Germline lookup yields CDR1 DFQATT and CDR2 SNEGSKA (reference sequence). The CDR3 is 12 residues long. V was trimmed by 2 bases and J by 8 bases, leaving 12 bases between them. The CDR3 DNA reads as TGCAGTGCTAGAATAAGACACTCCGAAGCTTTCTTT. Amino acids: CSARIRHSEAFF.

In its sample, this clonotype was seen many times. This chain uses TRBV29-1 with TRBJ1-1, with 7 bases that match TRBD1. This CDR3 comprises 16 residues. The germline gives CDR1 SQVTM, CDR2 ANQGSEA. Unmatched junction bases numbered 14, after V lost 6 bases and J lost 1 base. CDR3 sequence (DNA): TGCAGCGTCGTGAGACAGGGACTTCTTCCGAACACTGAAGCTTTCTTT. Its protein product is CSVVRQGLLPNTEAFF. The full variable domain, its missing parts supplied by reference TRBV29-1 and TRBJ1-1, is SAVISQKPSRDICQRGTSLTIQCQVDSQVTMMFWYRQQPGQSLTLIATANQGSEATYESGFVIDKFPISRPNLTFSTLTVSNMSPEDSSIYLCSVVRQGLLPNTEAFFGQGTRLTVV.

This clonotype was recorded at least ten times. The V call is TRBV15, the J call TRBJ1-2; unclear D gene. CDR1 is LNHNV, CDR2 YYDKDF, per germline (reference sequence). Deletions cut 0 bases from V and 9 bases from J, with 8 bases between. This CDR3 is built from 12 residues. The CDR3 DNA sequence: TGTGCCACCAGCAGAGATCAGCAAAGCTACACCTTC. The encoded protein is CATSRDQQSYTF.

A remark on this clonotype: A much larger clone lies one base from this, so it may be a read error. The V gene is TRBV28, the J gene TRBJ2-2; D remains unclear. Germline loops: CDR1 MDHEN, CDR2 SYDVKM. The CDR3 has 16 residues. For the CDR3, the DNA is TGTGCCAGCAGTTTAAGTAAGGGAACGAACATCGGGGAGCTGTTTTTT. Its protein is CASSLSKGTNIGELFF.

This clonotype has ten or more counts. This rearrangement joins TRBV28 to TRBJ2-1; TRBD2 matches 13 bases. Germline CDR1 and CDR2: MDHEN and SYDVKM. The CDR3 has 16 residues. V was clipped by 9 bases and J by 9 bases; unmatched bases: 14. The CDR3 spells CASTHGLAGEWVEQFF. CDR3 in DNA: TGTGCCAGTACCCACGGACTAGCGGGAGAATGGGTTGAGCAGTTCTTC.

This clonotype turned up a few times. The chain is built from TRBV6-2 or TRBV6-3 and TRBJ2-2; 7 nucleotides line up with TRBD2. The CDR3 is 14 residues long. Germline-derived CDR1 and CDR2 are MNHEY and SVGEGT. J was trimmed by 4 bases and V by 7 bases; bases with no gene match: 6. DNA of the CDR3: TGTGCCAGCACCCTAGCGGCGGGCACCGGGGAGCTGTTTTTT. It codes for CASTLAAGTGELFF.

This clonotype was found many times. This chain joins TRBV11-2 and TRBJ2-1; TRBD2 matches at 8 bases. CDR1 is SGHAT, CDR2 FQNNGV, per germline. The CDR3 length is 18 residues. The V segment lost 0 bases and the J segment 2 bases; nucleotides outside the gene matches: 9. CDR3 in DNA: TGTGCCAGCAGCTTAGAGCCCTTGGCGGGGGGACCCTACAATGAGCAGTTCTTC. Its protein is CASSLEPLAGGPYNEQFF.

This clonotype showed up many times. The chain combines TRBV7-8 with TRBJ2-2; no firm D call. Germline assignment: CDR1 SGHVS and CDR2 FQNEAQ. This CDR3 has 14 amino acids. V was clipped by 5 bases and J by 7 bases, with 14 bases between them. The CDR3 nucleotides are TGTGCCAGCAGCCAAGTGGAATTACTCGGGGAGCTGTTTTTT. Residues: CASSQVELLGELFF.

The chain combines TRBV5-1 with TRBJ2-7; 8 bases map to TRBD1. Germline-derived CDR1 and CDR2 are SGHRS and YFSETQ. Trimming removed 2 bases from V and 6 bases from J; junction bases left unmatched: 4. This CDR3 comprises 13 residues. CDR3 region: CASSFGQGGEQYF. CDR3 DNA sequence: TGCGCCAGCAGCTTCGGACAGGGCGGCGAGCAGTACTTC.

As regards this clonotype: A read error is possible here, since a much larger clone lies one base away. The chain is built from TRBV6-6 and TRBJ1-2; D is unresolved. Germline-derived CDR1 and CDR2 are MNHNY and SVGAGI (reference sequence). This CDR3 region has 13 residues. As DNA, the CDR3 is TGTGCCAGCAGAACGGACGGAACGTATGGCCACACCTTC. This sequence encodes CASRTDGTYGHTF.